Sequencing of this T cell receptor (beta chain) was carried out in a study of graft-versus-host responses after intestinal transplantation. Whole-study results and caveats: Allografts of patients with graft-donor T cell macrochimerism showed high graft-versus-host to host-versus-graft clone ratios.

In the case of this clone: Antigen specificity is unknown.

Only in-frame clones appear in the TCRdb table, and some are missing; sequencing was by immunoSEQ multiplex PCR. The table has 85,000 to 90,000 clones, roughly 80% seen once; the top ten hold about 18%. The TCR originated in a human donor who received an intestinal transplant. The sequences come from unstimulated CD8+ T cells sorted from spleen or lymph node cells, collected before intestinal transplant.

The CDR3 DNA is TGTGCCAGCAGTGAATCCTTCCCCCCCGCCGGGACACCTCCATACGAGCAGTACTTC. This translates into CASSESFPPAGTPPYEQYF. This chain connects TRBV2 to TRBJ2-7; weak D call: TRBD1 (6 bases). Deletions cut 2 bases from V and 4 bases from J, with 27 bases between. In germline, CDR1 is SNHLY, CDR2 FYNNEI. CDR3 length equals 19 residues.